The rows below give T cell receptor beta chains drawn from one sample of a study of patients and donors after allogeneic stem cell transplantation. MiXCR was run by TCRdb on the RT-PCR reads, yielding one entry per CDR3 protein. In the table there are some 200,000 distinct CDR3 sequences, 41% of which are singletons. The source material was blood, either unsorted or a sorted T cell fraction (not recorded which). These TCRs come from a human donor who was either an allogeneic HSCT recipient or a stem cell or donor lymphocyte infusion donor (not recorded which). It is not recorded whose cells these are; they may come from a transplant donor. Both conserved end residues are part of each CDR3. Each record gives: J gene, clone size, D gene, V gene, CDR3 DNA, CDR3 protein. D genes are given only for firm matches. The size field is filled for only some rows; it gives once, few, many or a size class.

J: TRBJ1-2; size: -; D: -; V: TRBV27; DNA: TGTGCCAGCACCTCCTTGAATACGCGCCCGAACTATGGCTACACCTTC; CDR3: CASTSLNTRPNYGYTF
J: TRBJ2-1; size: -; D: TRBD2; V: TRBV4-3; DNA: TGCGCCAGCAGCTCACTAGCGGACTACAATGAGCAGTTCTTC; CDR3: CASSSLADYNEQFF
J: TRBJ1-1; size: -; D: TRBD1; V: TRBV7-2; DNA: TGTGCCAGCAGCCTACCTAGACAGGGATGGACTGAAGCTTTCTTT; CDR3: CASSLPRQGWTEAFF
J: TRBJ2-7; size: -; D: -; V: TRBV20-1; DNA: TGCAGTGCTAGAGACAGGCACTACGAGCAGTACTTC; CDR3: CSARDRHYEQYF
J: TRBJ2-2; size: -; D: TRBD2; V: TRBV29-1; DNA: TGCAGCGGAAGACTAGCGGGAGTCACCGGGGAGCTGTTTTTT; CDR3: CSGRLAGVTGELFF
J: TRBJ1-4; size: few; D: TRBD1; V: TRBV4-2; DNA: TGTGCCAGCAGCCAAGAAACAGGGGATGATGAAAAACTGTTTTTT; CDR3: CASSQETGDDEKLFF
J: TRBJ2-3; size: -; D: -; V: TRBV7-2; DNA: TGTGCCAGCAGCTTATCACGGGGGCCCGTGGCAGATACGCAGTATTTT; CDR3: CASSLSRGPVADTQYF
J: TRBJ1-2; size: -; D: -; V: TRBV16; DNA: TGTGCCAGCAGCCAGGGCTCTGTTTTTGGCTATGGCTACACCTTC; CDR3: CASSQGSVFGYGYTF
J: TRBJ2-3; size: once; D: -; V: TRBV6-5; DNA: TGTGCCAGCAGTCCTGGAAAATTAGGGACAGATACGCAGTATTTT; CDR3: CASSPGKLGTDTQYF
J: TRBJ1-5; size: -; D: -; V: TRBV19; DNA: TGTGCCAGTAGAGAATTTTCGGGCAGGGAATTCGTCAACAATCAGCCCCAGCATTTT; CDR3: CASREFSGREFVNNQPQHF
J: TRBJ2-3; size: -; D: TRBD2; V: TRBV6-5; DNA: TGTGCCAGCAGTTACTCGGGACTATTCACAGATACGCAGTATTTT; CDR3: CASSYSGLFTDTQYF
J: TRBJ1-2; size: few; D: TRBD1; V: TRBV6-5; DNA: TGTGCCAGCAGTTCTCTGGACAGGGTCTATGGCTACACCTTC; CDR3: CASSSLDRVYGYTF
J: TRBJ2-3; size: few; D: -; V: TRBV5-5; DNA: TGTGCCAGCACAGGGACTAGCACAGATACGCAGTATTTT; CDR3: CASTGTSTDTQYF
J: TRBJ2-7; size: few; D: -; V: TRBV3-1; DNA: TGTGCCAGCAGCCGTGGGCGGCATTACGAGCAGTACTTC; CDR3: CASSRGRHYEQYF
J: TRBJ2-7; size: -; D: -; V: TRBV4-3; DNA: TGCGCCAGCAGCCATTGGACTACCTCTTCCTACGAGCAGTACTTC; CDR3: CASSHWTTSSYEQYF
J: TRBJ2-7; size: few; D: -; V: TRBV29-1; DNA: TGCAGCGTTGAGGTGGGGGTCAGCTCCTACGAGCAGTACTTC; CDR3: CSVEVGVSSYEQYF
J: TRBJ1-5; size: -; D: TRBD1; V: TRBV6-6; DNA: TGTGCCAGCAGTTCAGGGACAGGAACTAGCAATCAGCCCCAGCATTTT; CDR3: CASSSGTGTSNQPQHF
J: TRBJ2-3; size: -; D: TRBD2; V: TRBV4-3; DNA: TGCGCCAGCAGCCAAGGACTAGCGGGAGCCGATACGCAGTATTTT; CDR3: CASSQGLAGADTQYF
J: TRBJ1-2; size: -; D: -; V: TRBV5-1; DNA: TGCGCCAGCAGCTTAACAGCCACAGGGTATTTGGCCGGCTACACCTTC; CDR3: CASSLTATGYLAGYTF
J: TRBJ2-3; size: -; D: -; V: TRBV12-3/TRBV12-4; DNA: TGTGCCAGCAGTGGCTCGTCCCCGCCAGATACGCAGTATTTT; CDR3: CASSGSSPPDTQYF
J: TRBJ2-1; size: -; D: TRBD1; V: TRBV5-6; DNA: TGTGCCAGCCAGGGACAGAACAATGAGCAGTTCTTC; CDR3: CASQGQNNEQFF
J: TRBJ2-5; size: -; D: -; V: TRBV7-2; DNA: TGTGCCAGCAGTCAGCTATCCGAGGAGACCCAGTACTTC; CDR3: CASSQLSEETQYF
J: TRBJ1-1; size: -; D: -; V: TRBV6-2/TRBV6-3; DNA: TGTGCCAGCAGTTGTTCGGACAGGAACACTGAAGCTTTCTTT; CDR3: CASSCSDRNTEAFF
J: TRBJ1-1; size: few; D: -; V: TRBV20-1; DNA: TGCAGTGCCGAGCCCGAGGATACCACTGAAGCTTTCTTT; CDR3: CSAEPEDTTEAFF
J: TRBJ2-1; size: few; D: -; V: TRBV5-4; DNA: TGTGCCAGCAGCTTGGGAGGTAGGGCCTACAATGAGCAGTTCTTC; CDR3: CASSLGGRAYNEQFF
J: TRBJ2-1; size: -; D: -; V: TRBV5-1; DNA: TGCGCCAGCAGCTTGGTTGGTCGCGAGTCCTACAATGAGCAGTTCTTC; CDR3: CASSLVGRESYNEQFF
J: TRBJ2-3; size: -; D: -; V: TRBV7-2; DNA: TGTGCCAGCAGCTTAGGGGTGAGCACAGATACGCAGTATTTT; CDR3: CASSLGVSTDTQYF
J: TRBJ2-2; size: -; D: -; V: TRBV4-2; DNA: TGTGCCAGCAGCCCGGATGGCAACGGGGAGCTGTTTTTT; CDR3: CASSPDGNGELFF
J: TRBJ1-5; size: -; D: -; V: TRBV4-1; DNA: TGCGCCAGCAGCCAGATTGTGGAACAGCCCCAGCATTTT; CDR3: CASSQIVEQPQHF
J: TRBJ2-1; size: -; D: -; V: TRBV12-3/TRBV12-4; DNA: TGTGCCAGCAGTTTTGGGAACGAGGGGAATGAGCAGTTCTTC; CDR3: CASSFGNEGNEQFF
J: TRBJ1-3; size: few; D: TRBD1; V: TRBV12-3/TRBV12-4; DNA: TGTGCCAGCAGTTTGCAGGGGGGCACCATATATTTT; CDR3: CASSLQGGTIYF
J: TRBJ1-1; size: -; D: -; V: TRBV28; DNA: TGTGCCAGCAGTCCCTCGGTGGTCGGTGAAGCTTTCTTT; CDR3: CASSPSVVGEAFF
J: TRBJ2-1; size: -; D: -; V: TRBV12-3/TRBV12-4; DNA: TGTGCCAGCAGTTTACACGGGAGCGATGAGCAGTTCTTC; CDR3: CASSLHGSDEQFF
J: TRBJ1-1; size: -; D: -; V: TRBV7-9; DNA: TGTGCCAGCAGCTTAAGGGCGGAATTGAACACTGAAGCTTTCTTT; CDR3: CASSLRAELNTEAFF
J: TRBJ1-1; size: few; D: TRBD1; V: TRBV7-9; DNA: TGTGCCGGCAGCTCAGGACAGGGGACGGCCGCTTTCTTT; CDR3: CAGSSGQGTAAFF
J: TRBJ1-2; size: -; D: -; V: TRBV6-6; DNA: TGTGCCAGCAGTCACCCCGCAAGGACGGGGTATGGCTACACCTTC; CDR3: CASSHPARTGYGYTF
J: TRBJ2-1; size: few; D: TRBD2; V: TRBV6-5; DNA: TGTGCCAGCAGTTACTCATCTAGCGGGACTGGTTATGAGCAGTTCTTC; CDR3: CASSYSSSGTGYEQFF
J: TRBJ1-2; size: -; D: TRBD1; V: TRBV19; DNA: TGTGCCACAGCGACAGGGCGCTATGGCTACACCTTC; CDR3: CATATGRYGYTF
J: TRBJ2-1; size: -; D: -; V: TRBV3-1; DNA: TGTGCCAGCAGCCCGTGGACGGACCTCGACAATGAGCAGTTCTTC; CDR3: CASSPWTDLDNEQFF
J: TRBJ2-1; size: -; D: -; V: TRBV6-5; DNA: TGTGCCAGCAGTTACCAGACTAGTTACAATGAGCAGTTCTTC; CDR3: CASSYQTSYNEQFF
J: TRBJ1-1; size: -; D: -; V: TRBV12-3/TRBV12-4; DNA: TGTGCCAGCACCCAAGGGGGGAGAGCTTTCTTT; CDR3: CASTQGGRAFF
J: TRBJ2-3; size: once; D: -; V: TRBV12-3/TRBV12-4; DNA: TGTGCCAGCGCCCGGACCGGGGATAAAGATACGCAGTATTTT; CDR3: CASARTGDKDTQYF
J: TRBJ2-3; size: -; D: TRBD1; V: TRBV10-3; DNA: TGTGCCATCAGATCGGACAGGGGGGATGCAGATACGCAGTATTTT; CDR3: CAIRSDRGDADTQYF
J: TRBJ1-2; size: few; D: -; V: TRBV30; DNA: TGTGCCTGGATACCCCACACGGCCTATGGCTACACCTTC; CDR3: CAWIPHTAYGYTF
J: TRBJ1-2; size: -; D: TRBD1; V: TRBV18; DNA: TGTGCCAGCTCAACCCGGACAGGGGTTGGCTACACCTTC; CDR3: CASSTRTGVGYTF
J: TRBJ2-2; size: few; D: -; V: TRBV6-2/TRBV6-3; DNA: TGTGCCAGCGGTTGGGCGGAGCTGTTTTTT; CDR3: CASGWAELFF
J: TRBJ1-2; size: -; D: -; V: TRBV12-3/TRBV12-4; DNA: TGTGCCAGCAGTCTTTCACATGGCGTCGCTAACTATGGCTACACCTTC; CDR3: CASSLSHGVANYGYTF
J: TRBJ2-5; size: once; D: -; V: TRBV30; DNA: TGTGCCTGGGGACACGACCGCACAGCGACCCAGTACTTC; CDR3: CAWGHDRTATQYF
J: TRBJ2-5; size: few; D: -; V: TRBV2; DNA: TGTGCCTTTAGGAAGGAGGAGACCCAGTACTTC; CDR3: CAFRKEETQYF